This T cell receptor beta chain was documented in a study of blood T cell repertoires in COVID-19. Across the study: Italy, Spain and the United States were the sources of the convalescent and acute COVID-19 samples. PBMCs, B-cell-depleted T cells, or T cells provided the cDNA or gDNA that made up the material.

Per the study methods: Reference gene primer amplification gave nucleated cell count estimates. Generated by immunoSEQ multiplex PCR, the TCRdb table keeps only in-frame clones and is missing some. That table furnishes V, J and clone size, whereas the DNA furnished D and trimming. The sample lists some 120,000 clones, approximately 87% occurring once. The CDR3 is 13 amino acids. Trimming stripped 5 bases from V and 4 bases from J, with 9 bases between. Germline CDR1 LNHDA, CDR2 SQIVND (reference sequence). The table lists this clone with a few counts. The origin of this receptor is a woman aged 45-60 years with acute or convalescent COVID-19. The chain links TRBV19 to TRBJ1-5, with TRBD1 as a possible D gene (6 bases). What was sequenced was peripheral blood. This CDR3 reads CASSLQGNQPQHF. CDR3 nucleotide sequence: TGTGCCAGTAGTCTCCAGGGGAATCAGCCCCAGCATTTT.